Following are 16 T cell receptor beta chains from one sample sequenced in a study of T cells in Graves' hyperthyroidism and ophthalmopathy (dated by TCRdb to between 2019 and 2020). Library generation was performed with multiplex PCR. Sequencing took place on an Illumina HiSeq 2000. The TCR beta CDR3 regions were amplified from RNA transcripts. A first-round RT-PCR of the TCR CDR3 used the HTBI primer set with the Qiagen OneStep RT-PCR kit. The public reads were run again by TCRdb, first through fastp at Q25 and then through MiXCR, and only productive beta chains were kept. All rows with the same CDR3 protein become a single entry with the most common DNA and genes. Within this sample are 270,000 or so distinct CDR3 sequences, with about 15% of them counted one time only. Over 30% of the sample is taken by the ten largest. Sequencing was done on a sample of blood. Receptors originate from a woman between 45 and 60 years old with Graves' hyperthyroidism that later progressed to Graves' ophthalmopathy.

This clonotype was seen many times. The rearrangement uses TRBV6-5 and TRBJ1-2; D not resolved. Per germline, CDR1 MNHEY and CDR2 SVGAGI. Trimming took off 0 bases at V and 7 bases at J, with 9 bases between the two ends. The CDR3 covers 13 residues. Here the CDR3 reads CASSYSRDSGYTF. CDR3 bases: TGTGCCAGCAGTTACTCACGGGATTCTGGCTACACCTTC.

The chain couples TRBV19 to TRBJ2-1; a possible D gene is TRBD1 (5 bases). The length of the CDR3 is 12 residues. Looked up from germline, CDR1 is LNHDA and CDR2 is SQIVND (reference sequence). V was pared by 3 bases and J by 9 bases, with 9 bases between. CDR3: CASSISRGEQFF. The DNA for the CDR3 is TGTGCCAGTAGTATCTCTAGGGGTGAGCAGTTCTTC.

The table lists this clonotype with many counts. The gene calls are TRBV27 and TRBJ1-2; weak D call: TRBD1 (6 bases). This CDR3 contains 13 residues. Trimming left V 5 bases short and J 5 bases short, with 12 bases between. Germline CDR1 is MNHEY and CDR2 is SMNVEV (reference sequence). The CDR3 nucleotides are TGTGCCAGCAGTCCCCAACAGGGTTATGGCTACACCTTC. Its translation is CASSPQQGYGYTF.

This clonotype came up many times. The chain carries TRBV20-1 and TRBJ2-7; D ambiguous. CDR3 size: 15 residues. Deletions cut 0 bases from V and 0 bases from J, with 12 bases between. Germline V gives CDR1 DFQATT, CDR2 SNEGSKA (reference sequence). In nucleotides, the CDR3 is TGCAGTGCTAGAGACTATGCGACGGGCTCCTACGAGCAGTACTTC. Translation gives CSARDYATGSYEQYF.

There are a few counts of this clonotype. The CDR3 region is CASSDRGVDPDTQYF. The CDR3 DNA reads as TGCGCCAGCAGTGACCGTGGGGTGGACCCAGATACGCAGTATTTT. This chain joins TRBV10-1 and TRBJ2-3; no firm D call. V was shortened by 3 bases and J by 4 bases, with 14 bases between the two germline ends. This CDR3 contains 15 residues. CDR1 is WNHNN, CDR2 SYGVQD, per germline (reference sequence).

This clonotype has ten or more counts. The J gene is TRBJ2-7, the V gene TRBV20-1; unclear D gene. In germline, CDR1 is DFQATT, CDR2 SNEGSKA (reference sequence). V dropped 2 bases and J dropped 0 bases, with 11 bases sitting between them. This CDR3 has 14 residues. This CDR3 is CSARQVGSSYEQYF. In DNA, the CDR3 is TGCAGTGCTAGACAGGTCGGAAGCTCCTACGAGCAGTACTTC.

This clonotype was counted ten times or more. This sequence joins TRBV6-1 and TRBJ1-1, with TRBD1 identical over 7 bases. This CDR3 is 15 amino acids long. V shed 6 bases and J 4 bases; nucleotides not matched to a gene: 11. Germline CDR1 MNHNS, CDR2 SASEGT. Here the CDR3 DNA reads TGTGCCAGCAGCCCCATGACAGGGAGAGGCACTGAAGCTTTCTTT. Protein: CASSPMTGRGTEAFF.

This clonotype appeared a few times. The CDR3 protein is CASSLPSGIPVITGELFF. Written as DNA, the CDR3 is TGTGCCAGCAGCTTGCCTAGCGGGATACCAGTAATTACCGGGGAGCTGTTTTTT. This chain links TRBV5-6 with TRBJ2-2; 9 nucleotides agree with TRBD2. CDR1 and CDR2 (germline): SGHDT, YYEEEE. The length of the CDR3 is 18 residues. With 1 base clipped from V and 5 bases from J, the junction kept 12 bases outside the gene matches.

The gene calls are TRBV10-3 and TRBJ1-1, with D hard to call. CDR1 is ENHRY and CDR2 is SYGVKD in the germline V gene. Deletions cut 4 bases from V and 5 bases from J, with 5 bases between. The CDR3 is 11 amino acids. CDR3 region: CAISGGTEAFF. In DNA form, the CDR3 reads TGTGCCATCAGTGGGGGTACTGAAGCTTTCTTT.

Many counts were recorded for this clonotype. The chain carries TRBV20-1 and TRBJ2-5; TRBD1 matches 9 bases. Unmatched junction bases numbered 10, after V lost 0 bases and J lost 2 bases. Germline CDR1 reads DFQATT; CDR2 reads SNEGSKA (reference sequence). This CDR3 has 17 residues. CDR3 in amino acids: CSARDPYDRGIQETQYF. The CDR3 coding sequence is TGCAGTGCTAGAGACCCCTACGACAGGGGGATACAAGAGACCCAGTACTTC.

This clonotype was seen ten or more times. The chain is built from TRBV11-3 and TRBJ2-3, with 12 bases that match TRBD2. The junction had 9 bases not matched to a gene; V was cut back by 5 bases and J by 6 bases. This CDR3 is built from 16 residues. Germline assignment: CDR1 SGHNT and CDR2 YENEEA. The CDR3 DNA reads TGTGCCAGCAGCCCTCGGCTAGCGGGAGGGCCGGATACGCAGTATTTT. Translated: CASSPRLAGGPDTQYF.

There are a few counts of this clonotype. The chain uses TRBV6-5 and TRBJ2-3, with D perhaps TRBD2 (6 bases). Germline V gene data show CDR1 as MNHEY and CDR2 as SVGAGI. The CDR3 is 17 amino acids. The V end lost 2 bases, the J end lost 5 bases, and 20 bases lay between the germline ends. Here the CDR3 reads CASSYPKEGGSEDTQYF. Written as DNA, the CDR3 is TGTGCCAGCAGTTACCCCAAGGAGGGTGGTTCGGAAGATACGCAGTATTTT.

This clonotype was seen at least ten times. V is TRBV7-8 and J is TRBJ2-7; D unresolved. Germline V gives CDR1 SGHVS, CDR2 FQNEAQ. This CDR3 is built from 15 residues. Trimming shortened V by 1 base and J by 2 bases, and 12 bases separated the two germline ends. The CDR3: CASSLGALGTYEQYF. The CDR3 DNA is TGTGCCAGCAGCTTAGGTGCTCTAGGGACCTACGAGCAGTACTTC.

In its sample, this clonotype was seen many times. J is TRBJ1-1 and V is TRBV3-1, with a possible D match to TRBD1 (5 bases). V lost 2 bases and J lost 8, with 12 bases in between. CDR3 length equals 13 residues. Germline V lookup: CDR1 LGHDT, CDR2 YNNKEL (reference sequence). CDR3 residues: CASSQRGGREAFF. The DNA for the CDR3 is TGTGCCAGCAGCCAAAGGGGAGGGAGGGAAGCTTTCTTT.

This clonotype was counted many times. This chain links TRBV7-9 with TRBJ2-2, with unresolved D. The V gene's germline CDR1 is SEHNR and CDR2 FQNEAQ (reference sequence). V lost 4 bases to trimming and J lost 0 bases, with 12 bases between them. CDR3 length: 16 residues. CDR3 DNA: TGTGCCAGCAGCTCACCGACTGGGACGAACACCGGGGAGCTGTTTTTT. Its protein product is CASSSPTGTNTGELFF.

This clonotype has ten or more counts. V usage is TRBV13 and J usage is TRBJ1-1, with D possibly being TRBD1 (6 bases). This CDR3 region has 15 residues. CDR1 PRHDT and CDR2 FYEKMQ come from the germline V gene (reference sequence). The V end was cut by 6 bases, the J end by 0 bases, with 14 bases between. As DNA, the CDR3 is TGTGCCAGCAGGGATGTGGGACACCTGAACACTGAAGCTTTCTTT. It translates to CASRDVGHLNTEAFF.